The clone carrying this TCR beta chain has just a few counts. Time point noted: sample taken at primary tumor resection. Unsorted tumor, nontumor lung tissue or cryopreserved PBMC supplied the whole RNA. This CDR3 has 15 residues. V was shortened by 2 bases and J by 0 bases, with 8 bases between the two germline ends. The entry originates in a study of spatial heterogeneity in lung cancer. MiXCR, run by TCRdb on the 5' RACE reads, gives a single entry per CDR3 protein. The sample carries 90,000 to 95,000 distinct CDR3 sequences, around 12% recorded once. The V call is TRBV12-3 or TRBV12-4, the J call TRBJ1-5, with D hard to call. Here the sequenced sample was PBMCs, taken at surgery. The source is a male donor with early-stage non-small cell lung cancer. The CDR3 region is CASSLLPTSNQPQHF. CDR3 sequence (DNA): TGTGCCAGCAGTTTACTACCGACTAGCAATCAGCCCCAGCATTTT.